This T cell receptor beta chain was recovered during a study of human T cells and chemical hapten exposure (dated by TCRdb to the early 2020s). With respect to the entire study: Libraries were combined into a pool for sequencing, and differences in TCR yield between samples came mainly from small differences in library volumes within the pool. In alopecia patients, the study followed how the peripheral blood TCR repertoire changed in vivo over primary and secondary sensitization to diphenylcyclopropenone (DPC), a hapten. For every blood RNA sample, sequencing covered both the TCR alpha and TCR beta chains. Overall study outcomes, separate from this receptor: The number of TCRs above 1 in 1000 frequency did not change with DPC sensitization; there was no evidence of global repertoire structure alterations. After repeated subsampling, changes were observed in the strength of the expansion versus patch-test correlation and in the threshold at which the correlation became significant.

Of note for this clonotype: The antigen this receptor binds is unknown. Base qualities are not at hand, and no much larger clone is one base apart.

Unfractionated whole blood was collected in Tempus Blood RNA tubes, and total RNA was extracted from that blood. During library preparation, unique molecular identifiers were attached to individual cDNA molecules so that TCRs could be counted quantitatively and reproducibly. The original methods were these. A median of about 100,000 TCRs per sample was observed, with a range of about 23,224 to 750,000. The Decombinator software suite was used to annotate the V, J and CDR3 of the TCR reads. For the PS versus PT1 abundance plots, all samples were subsampled to the same number of TCRs (28,000). Expanded TCRs were defined as absent before sensitization and observed at least eight times at the 2-week time point. The public reads were quality trimmed at Q25 with fastp and then assembled into clones with MiXCR by TCRdb, keeping productive beta chains. Rows merge per CDR3 protein into single entries with the most common DNA and genes. TCRdb's processing, not the authors' own work, is the source of the V and J calls. Counted in this sample were about 3,100 distinct CDR3 sequences; nearly 50% of them appeared once. 9.5% to 13% of the sample goes to the ten largest clones.

The germline V gene provides CDR1 LGHNT and CDR2 FRNRAP. Germline trimming: 4 bases from V, 2 bases from J; junction bases outside gene matches: 11. The CDR3 runs 17 residues from the cysteine to the phenylalanine. Here the CDR3 DNA is all that survives: 51 bases in frame from base 1. Input material: whole blood. The TCR was taken from a human donor who had alopecia or was a healthy volunteer (not recorded which). Some clones in this sample may be carry-over from other donors' samples. This table probably holds off-target reads from a library built for another chain. Rearrangement joined TRBV12-5 to TRBJ2-1, and TRBD1 aligns with 7 junction nucleotides. This receptor carries the CDR3 CASGYLAGQGAYNEQFF. The DNA sequence is TGTGCTAGTGGTTACCTCGCAGGCCAGGGGGCCTACAATGAGCAGTTCTTC.